Listed here is a single T cell receptor (beta chain). The sample comes from a study of metastatic and nonmetastatic thyroid tumors. Across the study: Repertoire data that came from the blood and tumor or nodule tissue of malignant and benign thyroid patients were compared.

The germline V gene has CDR1 MNHNS and CDR2 SASEGT. V was pared by 7 bases and J by 2 bases, with 9 bases between. The CDR3 has 13 residues. No patient received treatment before thyroid surgery. TCRdb reprocessed the PCR reads via MiXCR. The profile covers about 4,900 clones, with roughly 27% appearing a single time and under 20% taken by the ten largest. The origin of this receptor is a female donor with papillary thyroid cancer or a benign thyroid nodule (not recorded which). Some clones in this sample may be carry-over from other donors' samples. V gene TRBV6-1 combines with J gene TRBJ1-5; TRBD1 is a possible D gene (5 bases). The sample consisted of adjacent normal tissue. DNA for the CDR3: TGTGCCAGCACGCGGGGGGGCAATCAGCCCCAGCATTTT. Protein product: CASTRGGNQPQHF.